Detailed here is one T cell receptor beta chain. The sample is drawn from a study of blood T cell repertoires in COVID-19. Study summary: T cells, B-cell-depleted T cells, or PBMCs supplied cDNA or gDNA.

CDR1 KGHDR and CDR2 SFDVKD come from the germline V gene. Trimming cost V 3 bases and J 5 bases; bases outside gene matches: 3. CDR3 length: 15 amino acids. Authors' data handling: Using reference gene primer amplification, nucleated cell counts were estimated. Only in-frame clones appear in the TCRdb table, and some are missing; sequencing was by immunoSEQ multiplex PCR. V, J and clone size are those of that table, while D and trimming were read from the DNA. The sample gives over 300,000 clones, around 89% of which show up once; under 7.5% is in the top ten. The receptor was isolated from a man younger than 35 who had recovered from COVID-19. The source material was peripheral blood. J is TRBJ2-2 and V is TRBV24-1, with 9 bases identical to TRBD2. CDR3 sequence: CATSDAGGPTGELFF. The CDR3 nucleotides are TGTGCCACCAGTGATGCGGGAGGGCCAACCGGGGAGCTGTTTTTT.